The source of this TCR beta chain is a study of cytomegalovirus exposure and HLA in healthy donors. Study-level points and caveats: Overall, roughly 160 TCR beta chains were annotated as cytomegalovirus-associated.

Trimming took off 0 bases at V and 5 bases at J, with 14 bases between the two ends. CDR3 size: 15 residues. Germline values: CDR1 LGHNA, CDR2 YSLEER. TCRdb's table, derived via immunoSEQ multiplex PCR, lists solely in-frame clones and lacks some. The data show approximately 300,000 clones, about nine tenths seen once. Comments on this clone: Its antigen is as yet unknown.

The chain links TRBV4-3 to TRBJ2-7; TRBD1 might be the D (6 bases). Sample: PBMCs. The source is a woman under 40 in good health and CMV-seropositive. The CDR3 here is CASSQDPGVWDEQYF. CDR3 nucleotides: TGCGCCAGCAGCCAAGATCCAGGGGTTTGGGACGAGCAGTACTTC.